Listed below are T cell receptor beta chains from one sample, sequenced in a study of shared clonotypes between healthy human individuals. Sequenced by immunoSEQ multiplex PCR; TCRdb stores in-frame clones only, minus some. Of about 2.2 million clones in the sample, roughly 95% were seen once. The sequencing sample was made of naive CD8+ T cells from PBMCs. Every receptor here comes from a man aged 18 to 35 in good health. Some clones in this sample may be carry-over from other donors' samples. Each CDR3 is given with its conserved first and last residue.

cdr3_aa j_call v_call
CASSPPTHRGGQFF TRBJ2-1 TRBV11-2
CASSLNTGQVTYEQYF TRBJ2-7 TRBV28
CASSGQGGTGELFF TRBJ2-2 TRBV11-2
CASSRKTGDYGYTF TRBJ1-2 TRBV6-5
CSVLPGDEQYF TRBJ2-7 TRBV29-1
CASSQVGAGAMETQYF TRBJ2-5 TRBV4-1
CASRFARDPKTYEQYF TRBJ2-7 TRBV28
CASSLLTVSNQPQHF TRBJ1-5 TRBV19
CASSSLGTGIYYGYTF TRBJ1-2 TRBV5-1
CASSQVAGTSYEQYF TRBJ2-7 TRBV4-1
CASSADSFYNEQFF TRBJ2-1 TRBV7-9
CATSIGALDRGTQYF TRBJ2-5 TRBV15
CASSVYGTSTGELFF TRBJ2-2 TRBV9
CASSPPRREKLFF TRBJ1-4 TRBV27
CASSYARLANEQFF TRBJ2-1 TRBV6-5
CASSPAGTGHQPQHF TRBJ1-5 TRBV5-6
CASAWGLQPQHF TRBJ1-5 TRBV19
CASRLAGYYNEQFF TRBJ2-1 TRBV11-2
CASSEERIHYEQYF TRBJ2-7 TRBV6-1
CASEFSGGGQDLYEQYF TRBJ2-7 TRBV5-8
CASSFSEGFSEQYF TRBJ2-7 TRBV27
CASSFGGVPDTQYF TRBJ2-3 TRBV7-8
CASSLRWLAGVADTQYF TRBJ2-3 TRBV27
CASSPAGQGSTNEKLFF TRBJ1-4 TRBV7-9
CASSLGKDEQFF TRBJ2-1 TRBV7-3
CASSLSTRGGSRQFF TRBJ2-1 TRBV27
CASSLAGRDTQYF TRBJ2-3 TRBV28
CASKDRGPDNEQFF TRBJ2-1 TRBV11-3
CATSSSRGPTDTQYF TRBJ2-3 TRBV15
CASSLVGESYEQYF TRBJ2-7 TRBV5-4
CATRTGLSEQYF TRBJ2-7 TRBV19
CASSLGLVYEQYF TRBJ2-7 TRBV7-9
CASSQVGRVGGGYTF TRBJ1-2 TRBV4-3
CASSYLGSGSIWNEQFF TRBJ2-1 TRBV5-6
CASSFSLPYEQYF TRBJ2-7 TRBV27
CASSVARTGTNYGYTF TRBJ1-2 TRBV9
CASSLTSGPIYTGELFF TRBJ2-2 TRBV7-3
CASIGQGWDTEAFF TRBJ1-1 TRBV19
CASSPSDSGAYEQYF TRBJ2-7 TRBV19
CASSITEKHTDTQYF TRBJ2-3 TRBV6-1
CASSFQQGDPEAFF TRBJ1-1 TRBV5-1
CASSPLTRDSSYEQYF TRBJ2-7 TRBV18
CASSYVGGELFF TRBJ2-2 TRBV7-9
CASRSTGQTPNTGELFF TRBJ2-2 TRBV25-1
CASSLRTGNNEQFF TRBJ2-1 TRBV19
CASSDGYEKYF TRBJ2-7 TRBV6-1
CATSGMNTEAFF TRBJ1-1 TRBV2
CASSPRRSGNTIYF TRBJ1-3 TRBV7-9
CASSPGVGAFYEQYF TRBJ2-7 TRBV5-8
CASSQDHPPTLSSYNEQFF TRBJ2-1 TRBV4-1
CASSIEGAGANVLTF TRBJ2-6 TRBV19
CASSGDGETQYF TRBJ2-5 TRBV27
CASTPGGGNGYTF TRBJ1-2 TRBV6-1
CASSQDRQLNTEAFF TRBJ1-1 TRBV4-3
CASSIDRDYEQYF TRBJ2-7 TRBV5-6
CASSEALRTWETQYF TRBJ2-5 TRBV6-1
CASSLRDTQYF TRBJ2-3 TRBV7-9
CASSPWTARSNQPQHF TRBJ1-5 TRBV5-8
CASSLTVSGGADYGYTF TRBJ1-2 TRBV27